This T cell receptor (beta chain) is from a study of T cells in Graves' hyperthyroidism and ophthalmopathy. At the level of the study: Prior to any treatment, at the point of initial diagnosis, peripheral blood was collected. Study findings and constraints: Most clonotypes expanded in thyroid above 0.001 were likewise present in blood.

This clonotype has ten or more counts. Its target is unknown. Hyperthyroidism of Graves' type that showed no ophthalmopathy progression within 18 months was stable. Roughly 9.1 ml of fresh peripheral blood supplied the PBMCs. Template material for amplifying TCR beta CDR3 regions consisted of RNA transcripts. TCR CDR3 underwent first-round RT-PCR with the HTBI primer set. A single record per CDR3 protein comes from TCRdb applying MiXCR to the multiplex PCR reads. The table lists some 620,000 distinct CDR3 sequences, 15% to 20% of them singletons, with 3.8% in the top ten. Deletions cut 0 bases from V and 4 bases from J, with 11 bases between. Germline CDR1 is SGHRS and CDR2 is YFSETQ. CDR3 length: 14 residues.

This clonotype originated in a woman in her thirties with Graves' hyperthyroidism. The V gene is TRBV5-1, the J gene TRBJ2-7, with D possibly TRBD2 on 6 matching bases. The specimen sequenced was blood. The CDR3 nucleotides read TGCGCCAGCAGCTTGGACGCAGGGAGGTACGAGCAGTACTTC. Its protein is CASSLDAGRYEQYF.